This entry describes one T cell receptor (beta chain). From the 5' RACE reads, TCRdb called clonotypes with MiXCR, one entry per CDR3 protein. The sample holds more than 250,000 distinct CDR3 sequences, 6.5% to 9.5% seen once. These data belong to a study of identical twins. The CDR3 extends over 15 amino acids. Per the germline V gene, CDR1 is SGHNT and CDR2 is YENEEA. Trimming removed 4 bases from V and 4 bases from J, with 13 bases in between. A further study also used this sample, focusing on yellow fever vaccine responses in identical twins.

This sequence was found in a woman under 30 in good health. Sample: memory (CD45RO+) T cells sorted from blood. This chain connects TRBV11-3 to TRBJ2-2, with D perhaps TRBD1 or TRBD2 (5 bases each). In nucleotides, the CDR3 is TGTGCCAGCAGCTGGGGGACCGCCGGCACCGGGGAGCTGTTTTTT. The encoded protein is CASSWGTAGTGELFF.